The TCR beta chain described here comes from a study of blood T cell repertoires in COVID-19. Study details: T cells, B-cell-depleted T cells, or PBMCs provided the cDNA or gDNA that served as material.

Sequencing used immunoSEQ multiplex PCR; TCRdb keeps in-frame clones, though not all of them. The sample carries under 200,000 clones, about 86% recorded once. Patients in Seattle were enrolled during active infection, then followed longitudinally. The sequence was collected from a woman aged 55-69 years with COVID-19, enrolled during active disease. The sample consisted of peripheral blood.

CDR3 in DNA: TGTGCCTGGAGTGTAGGGGGATTGGATACGCAGTATTTT. It translates to CAWSVGGLDTQYF. V and J are TRBV30 and TRBJ2-3, with a weak D call TRBD1 (6 bases). V lost 0 bases and J lost 6, with 10 bases in between. Germline CDR1 GTSNPN, CDR2 SVGIG (reference sequence). The CDR3 spans 13 residues.